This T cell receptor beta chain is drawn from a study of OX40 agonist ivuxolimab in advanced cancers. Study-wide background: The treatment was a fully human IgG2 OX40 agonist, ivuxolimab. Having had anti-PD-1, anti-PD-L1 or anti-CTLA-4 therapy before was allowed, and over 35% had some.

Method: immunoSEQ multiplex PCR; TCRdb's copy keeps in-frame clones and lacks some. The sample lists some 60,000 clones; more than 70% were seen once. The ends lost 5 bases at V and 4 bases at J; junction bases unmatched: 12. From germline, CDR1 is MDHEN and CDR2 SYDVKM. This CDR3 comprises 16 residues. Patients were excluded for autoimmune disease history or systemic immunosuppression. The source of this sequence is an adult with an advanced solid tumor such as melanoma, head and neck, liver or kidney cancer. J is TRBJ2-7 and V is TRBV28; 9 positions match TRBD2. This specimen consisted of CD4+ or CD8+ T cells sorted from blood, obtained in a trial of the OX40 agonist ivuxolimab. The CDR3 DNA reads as TGTGCCAGCAGTCCGCCCATGGCTAGCGGGGAGTACGAGCAGTACTTC. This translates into CASSPPMASGEYEQYF.